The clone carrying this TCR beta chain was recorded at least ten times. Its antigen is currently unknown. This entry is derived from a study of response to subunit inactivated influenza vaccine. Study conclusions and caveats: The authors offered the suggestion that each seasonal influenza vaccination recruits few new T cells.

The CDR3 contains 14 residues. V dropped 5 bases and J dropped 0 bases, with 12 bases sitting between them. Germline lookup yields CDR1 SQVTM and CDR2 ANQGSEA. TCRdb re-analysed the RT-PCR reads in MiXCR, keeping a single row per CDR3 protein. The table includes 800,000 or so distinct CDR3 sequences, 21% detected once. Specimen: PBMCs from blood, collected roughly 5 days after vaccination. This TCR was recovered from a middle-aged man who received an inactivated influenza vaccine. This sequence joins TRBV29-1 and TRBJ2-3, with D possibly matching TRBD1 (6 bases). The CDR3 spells CSVRPGQSTDTQYF. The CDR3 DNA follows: TGCAGCGTTAGGCCAGGACAGAGCACAGATACGCAGTATTTT.